This paragraph covers one T cell receptor (beta chain) sequence. These data belong to a study of immune characterization of retroperitoneal liposarcoma. Using its own MiXCR run on the PCR reads, TCRdb lists one record per CDR3 protein. This table holds some 1,300 distinct CDR3 sequences, roughly 42% found once. Germline-derived CDR1 and CDR2 are MGHDK and SYGVNS. This CDR3 spans 15 amino acids. The V call is TRBV25-1, the J call TRBJ2-4; D may match TRBD1 or TRBD2 (6 bases each). TRBJ2-5 matches the DNA end more closely, so the J call is doubtful. This TCR derives from a male donor with retroperitoneal liposarcoma. The sequenced sample consisted of tumor tissue. The CDR3 protein is CASSDPRGAGETQYF. CDR3 DNA: TGTGCCAGCAGTGATCCTAGGGGGGCCGGAGAGACCCAGTACTTC.